This T cell receptor beta chain was retrieved from a study of cytomegalovirus exposure and HLA in healthy donors. Both 60 Vbeta primers and 13 Jbeta primers went into the PCR. Assay: immunoSEQ multiplex PCR; the TCRdb copy retains only in-frame clones and omits some. Seen here are about 78,000 clones, 55% to 85% observed once, and the top ten hold 11%. Germline V gene lookup returns CDR1 SNHLY and CDR2 FYNNEI. The V gene end was trimmed by 5 bases and the J gene end by 7 bases; junction bases not matched to a gene: 8. This CDR3 comprises 14 residues. The clonotype was recovered from a woman aged 40 to 50 in good health and CMV-seropositive. The V gene is TRBV2, the J gene TRBJ2-1, with TRBD1 matching over 7 bases. The sequenced sample was PBMCs. The CDR3 nucleotides read TGTGCCAGCAGTACCAGCCGGGACAGAAATGAGCAGTTCTTC. This encodes CASSTSRDRNEQFF.